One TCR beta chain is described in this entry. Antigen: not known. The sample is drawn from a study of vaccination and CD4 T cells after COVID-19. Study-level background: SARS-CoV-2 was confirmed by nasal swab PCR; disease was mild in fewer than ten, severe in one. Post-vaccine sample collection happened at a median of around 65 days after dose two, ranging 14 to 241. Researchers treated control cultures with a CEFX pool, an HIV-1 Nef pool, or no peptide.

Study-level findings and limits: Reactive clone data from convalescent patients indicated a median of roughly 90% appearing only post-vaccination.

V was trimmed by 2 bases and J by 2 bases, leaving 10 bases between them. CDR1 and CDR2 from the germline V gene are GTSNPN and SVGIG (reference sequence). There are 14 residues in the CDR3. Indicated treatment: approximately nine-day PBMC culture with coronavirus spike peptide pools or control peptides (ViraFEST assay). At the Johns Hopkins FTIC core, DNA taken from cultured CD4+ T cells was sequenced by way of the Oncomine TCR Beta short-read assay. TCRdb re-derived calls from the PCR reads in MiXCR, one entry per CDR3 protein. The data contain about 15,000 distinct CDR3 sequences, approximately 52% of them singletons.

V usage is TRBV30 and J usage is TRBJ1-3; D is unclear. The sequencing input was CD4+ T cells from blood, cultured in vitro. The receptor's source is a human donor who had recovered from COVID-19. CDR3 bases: TGTGCCTGGAGTCGAAGTAGAACTGGAAACACCATATATTTT. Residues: CAWSRSRTGNTIYF. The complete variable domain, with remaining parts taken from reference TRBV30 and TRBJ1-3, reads SQTIHQWPATLVQPVGSPLSLECTVEGTSNPNLYWYRQAAGRGLQLLFYSVGIGQISSEVPQNLSASRPQDRQFILSSKKLLLSDSGFYLCAWSRSRTGNTIYFGEGSWLTVV.